This T cell receptor (beta chain) was found in a study of early T cells in non-severe SARS-CoV-2 infection. Findings and limits, study-wide: Using VDJdb, the matching emphasized anti-spike CD8 responses while missing private and CD4 specificities.

This clonotype has a handful of counts. Antigen: not known. As part of library construction, unique molecular identifiers were attached to individual cDNA molecules. TCRdb called the 5' RACE reads again in MiXCR, with one record for every CDR3 protein. The sample holds about 54,000 distinct CDR3 sequences; about 8% are singletons and the top ten take about 10%. This clonotype was obtained from an adult who was a healthcare worker with PCR-confirmed SARS-CoV-2 infection or an uninfected control (not recorded which). The input for sequencing was whole blood, taken at baseline.

CDR3 coding DNA: TGTGCCAGCAGCTCACACCGAGGACTAGCGGGAGGGCCGAGCACAGATACGCAGTATTTT. It codes for CASSSHRGLAGGPSTDTQYF. This rearrangement joins TRBV7-9 to TRBJ2-3; 15 bases line up with TRBD2. The CDR3 spans 20 residues. The V and J ends lost 4 bases and 0 bases, in that order; junction bases with no gene match: 11. CDR1 is SEHNR, CDR2 FQNEAQ, per germline (reference sequence).